This T cell receptor beta chain is from a study of spatial heterogeneity in lung cancer. About the research overall: There were consistently more beta-chain sequences detected than alpha-chain sequences. Across the raw uncorrected reads, a unique TCR and UMI combination was observed, on average, more than ten times.

TCRdb recomputed calls from the 5' RACE reads with MiXCR, one row per CDR3 protein. The repertoire holds fewer than 55,000 distinct CDR3 sequences, 7.5% to 9% seen once, with about an eighth in the top ten. Many counts were recorded for this clonotype. Time point specified: sample taken at primary tumor resection. Sequencing covered unsorted whole RNA taken from tumor, nontumor lung or frozen PBMC. The V gene's germline CDR1 is SGHRS and CDR2 YFSETQ. The V and J ends lost 0 bases and 4 bases respectively, with 14 bases between them. The CDR3 contains 15 residues. The rearrangement links TRBV5-1 to TRBJ2-7; perhaps D is TRBD1 or TRBD2 (6 bases each). The receptor comes from a female donor with early-stage non-small cell lung cancer. Sample: PBMCs, taken at surgery. DNA for the CDR3: TGCGCCAGCAGCTTGGTCGCGACAGGACTATACGAGCAGTACTTC. Residues: CASSLVATGLYEQYF.